The 4 T cell receptor beta chains below all came from one sample that was sequenced in a study of T-cell reconstitution after alpha-beta-depleted transplantation in children. The library targeted TCRbeta and was prepared with unique molecular identifiers. TCRdb called the PCR reads again in MiXCR, with one record for every CDR3 protein. This sample has some 340,000 distinct CDR3 sequences, with 10% found just once. The input for sequencing was PBMCs from the stem cell graft donor, taken from the stem cell graft. These TCRs come from a human donor who donated a stem cell graft to a child with acute lymphoblastic leukemia.

The chain recombines TRBV6-5 with TRBJ2-1, with 12 bases matching TRBD2. The CDR3 runs to 14 residues. V dropped 2 bases and J dropped 9; count of bases not matched to a gene: 2. Germline CDR1 reads MNHEY; CDR2 reads SVGAGI. The CDR3 coding sequence is TGTGCCAGCAGTTACGAACTAGCGGGAGGTGAGCAGTTCTTC. Amino acids: CASSYELAGGEQFF.

The sample holds a few counts of this clonotype. The genes are TRBV5-1 and TRBJ2-7, with 7 bases lining up with TRBD2. With V trimmed by 1 base and J by 3 bases, 7 bases remained unmatched. Per the germline V gene, CDR1 is SGHRS and CDR2 is YFSETQ. This CDR3 spans 15 amino acids. CDR3: CASSLRLADLYEQYF. The CDR3 bases are TGCGCCAGCAGCTTGAGGCTAGCGGACCTCTACGAGCAGTACTTC.

This clonotype occurred many times. This chain joins TRBV4-3 and TRBJ2-1; D unclear. Trimming cost V 0 bases and J 12 bases, with 18 bases left between them. This CDR3 region has 15 residues. Germline V gene data show CDR1 as LGHNA and CDR2 as YSLEER. DNA of the CDR3: TGCGCCAGCAGCCAAGATCGGCAACTCCCACCCCGGCAGTTCTTC. Translating it yields CASSQDRQLPPRQFF.

This clonotype was seen a handful of times. The chain has TRBV3-1 and TRBJ2-5; D is unresolved. Trimming removed 5 bases from V and 5 bases from J, with 15 bases in between. The germline V gene encodes CDR1 LGHDT and CDR2 YNNKEL (reference sequence). CDR3 size: 14 residues. Here the CDR3 reads CASSYGPLGETQYF. In DNA form, the CDR3 reads TGTGCCAGCAGCTACGGGCCTCTGGGGGAGACCCAGTACTTC.